The T cell receptor beta chain under discussion was sequenced for a study of Ad26.COV2.S vaccination and SARS-CoV-2 variants. At the level of the study: Participants got Ad26.COV2.S intramuscularly, once or twice 56 days apart.

Some clones are missing from TCRdb's copy, which holds only in-frame ones; the method was immunoSEQ multiplex PCR. The sample lists 360,000 or so clones, approximately 91% occurring once. Treatment of the sample: some 19 received Ad26.COV2.S at low or high dose, single or two shots; about five received placebo; per-sample allocation not given. Sampling took place 63 days after the first vaccine or placebo injection. The CDR3 runs 15 residues. Germline CDR1 SGHKS, CDR2 YYEKEE (reference sequence). V was clipped by 2 bases and J by 7 bases; unmatched bases: 9. The V gene is TRBV5-5, the J gene TRBJ2-7; 10 nucleotides align to TRBD2. The sample was peripheral blood, taken in a trial of Ad26.COV2.S vaccine versus placebo. This receptor was obtained from a person between 18 and 65 years old who received the Ad26.COV2.S COVID-19 vaccine or a placebo. CDR3 DNA: TGTGCCAGCAGCTTAGCGGGAGGGCCGGGTCGGGAGCAGTACTTC. Translated: CASSLAGGPGREQYF.